Listed below are T cell receptor beta chains from one sample, sequenced in a study of OX40 agonist ivuxolimab in advanced cancers. Sequencing used immunoSEQ multiplex PCR; TCRdb keeps in-frame clones, though not all of them. The sample has 35,000 to 40,000 clones; 80% to 95% are singletons. This material consisted of CD4+ or CD8+ T cells sorted from blood, taken in a trial of the OX40 agonist ivuxolimab. The receptors shown here come from an adult with an advanced solid tumor such as melanoma, head and neck, liver or kidney cancer. CDR3s include the opening cysteine and the closing phenylalanine or tryptophan. Fields, in order: D gene, clone size, J gene, V gene, CDR3 protein, CDR3 DNA. A D gene is named only where the DNA matches it firmly. Only part of the rows carry a size: once, few, many, or a class if the clone is expanded.

. | . | TRBJ1-2 | TRBV19 | CASKGSRIGYTF | TGTGCCAGTAAAGGCTCCCGAATCGGCTACACCTTC
TRBD1 | . | TRBJ1-1 | TRBV28 | CASRTRDRGNTEAFF | TGTGCCAGCAGAACCCGAGACAGGGGGAACACTGAAGCTTTCTTT
. | . | TRBJ2-1 | TRBV7-9 | CASSLTHNEQFF | TGTGCCAGCAGCTTAACACACAATGAGCAGTTCTTC
. | . | TRBJ2-1 | TRBV19 | CASSITQEGTEQFF | TGTGCCAGTAGTATTACACAGGAGGGGACTGAGCAGTTCTTC
. | . | TRBJ1-1 | TRBV29-1 | CSVGWTEAFF | TGCAGCGTTGGATGGACTGAAGCTTTCTTT
. | . | TRBJ2-7 | TRBV5-1 | CASSHDIYEQYF | TGCGCCAGCAGCCATGACATCTACGAGCAGTACTTC
TRBD1 | . | TRBJ2-3 | TRBV6-5 | CASSPGTGVDTQYF | TGTGCCAGCAGTCCCGGGACAGGGGTAGATACGCAGTATTTT
. | . | TRBJ2-6 | TRBV27 | CASSSPGSGANVLTF | TGTGCCAGCAGTTCCCCGGGCTCTGGGGCCAACGTCCTGACTTTC
. | . | TRBJ2-7 | TRBV7-8 | CASSLVSRPSDEQYF | TGTGCCAGCAGCTTAGTCAGTAGGCCCTCTGACGAGCAGTACTTC
. | . | TRBJ2-2 | TRBV14 | CASSQEMFLPGELFF | TGTGCCAGCAGCCAAGAGATGTTTTTGCCCGGGGAGCTGTTTTTT
TRBD1 | . | TRBJ2-7 | TRBV6-5 | CASSYSHRGPTYEQYF | TGTGCCAGCAGTTACTCCCACAGGGGACCAACCTACGAGCAGTACTTC
. | few | TRBJ2-3 | TRBV7-8 | CASSSMDHSTDTQYF | TGTGCCAGCAGCTCAATGGACCATTCCACAGATACGCAGTATTTT
. | . | TRBJ1-6 | TRBV6-5 | CASREVSGSRSPLHF | TGTGCCAGCCGGGAAGTAAGTGGGTCCAGGTCACCCCTCCACTTT
. | . | TRBJ1-3 | TRBV12-1 | CASSSCSGQSSGNTIYF | TGTGCCAGCAGCTCGTGTTCAGGACAAAGCTCTGGAAACACCATATATTTT
TRBD1 | . | TRBJ1-1 | TRBV19 | CASSTPGQTVEAFF | TGTGCCAGTAGTACTCCGGGACAGACCGTTGAAGCTTTCTTT
. | . | TRBJ2-7 | TRBV5-1 | CASSLSQGDYEQYF | TGCGCCAGCAGCTTGAGCCAGGGCGACTACGAGCAGTACTTC
. | . | TRBJ2-1 | TRBV2 | CASSETPSPYNEQFF | TGTGCCAGCAGTGAAACCCCGTCCCCCTACAATGAGCAGTTCTTC
. | . | TRBJ1-1 | TRBV19 | CASSIWNTEAFF | TGTGCCAGTAGTATATGGAACACTGAAGCTTTCTTT
. | . | TRBJ2-3 | TRBV5-1 | CASSSRLGETTDTQYF | TGCGCCAGCAGCTCCCGTTTGGGGGAGACTACAGATACGCAGTATTTT
. | . | TRBJ2-5 | TRBV7-9 | CASSPSQETQYF | TGTGCCAGCAGCCCCAGTCAAGAGACCCAGTACTTC
. | . | TRBJ2-1 | TRBV9 | CASSVTGLSEQFF | TGTGCCAGCAGCGTCACAGGGCTTAGTGAGCAGTTCTTC
TRBD1 | once | TRBJ2-1 | TRBV30 | CAWSEDRGLENEQFF | TGTGCCTGGAGTGAAGACAGGGGGCTGGAAAATGAGCAGTTCTTC
. | . | TRBJ1-4 | TRBV27 | CASSPSGGRGEKLFF | TGTGCCAGCAGCCCCTCGGGGGGCCGGGGGGAAAAACTGTTTTTT
. | . | TRBJ2-3 | TRBV6-1 | CASRALPGRTDTQYF | TGTGCCAGCAGAGCCTTGCCGGGGCGCACAGATACGCAGTATTTT
. | . | TRBJ2-1 | TRBV6-1 | CASSEGSSYNEQFF | TGTGCCAGCAGTGAAGGGAGCTCCTACAATGAGCAGTTCTTC
. | once | TRBJ1-2 | TRBV13 | CASSSGRTHYGYTF | TGTGCCAGCAGCTCAGGACGGACGCACTATGGCTACACCTTC
. | . | TRBJ1-1 | TRBV23-1 | CASSQWVFF | TGCGCCAGCAGTCAATGGGTTTTCTTT
. | . | TRBJ1-2 | TRBV27 | CASSLYPGNYGYTF | TGTGCCAGCAGTTTATATCCGGGGAACTATGGCTACACCTTC
TRBD1 | . | TRBJ2-7 | TRBV23-1 | CASSHAGTGGFYEQYF | TGCGCCAGCAGTCACGCCGGGACAGGGGGCTTCTACGAGCAGTACTTC
. | . | TRBJ2-1 | TRBV28 | CASSSIGGNEQFF | TGTGCCAGCAGTTCCATAGGCGGCAATGAGCAGTTCTTC
. | . | TRBJ2-3 | TRBV9 | CASSVGSGSTDTQYF | TGTGCCAGCAGCGTAGGCAGCGGTAGCACAGATACGCAGTATTTT
. | . | TRBJ1-1 | TRBV27 | CASSPASNTEAFF | TGTGCCAGCAGCCCCGCTTCGAACACTGAAGCTTTCTTT
. | . | TRBJ1-2 | TRBV6-6 | CASTFPTEFYGYTF | TGTGCCAGCACGTTCCCAACAGAGTTCTATGGCTACACCTTC
. | . | TRBJ2-5 | TRBV9 | CASSVKEREETQYF | TGTGCCAGCAGTGTTAAGGAGAGAGAAGAGACCCAGTACTTC
. | . | TRBJ2-6 | TRBV9 | CASSFPRLSYSGANVLTF | TGTGCCAGCAGCTTCCCTCGTCTCAGCTACTCTGGGGCCAACGTCCTGACTTTC
TRBD1 | once | TRBJ2-2 | TRBV6-6 | CASSSQGAAGELFF | TGTGCCAGCAGTTCACAGGGGGCGGCCGGGGAGCTGTTTTTT
. | . | TRBJ2-1 | TRBV4-1 | CASSPTLSSYNEQFF | TGCGCCAGCTCCCCGACTCTCAGCTCCTACAATGAGCAGTTCTTC
TRBD1 | . | TRBJ2-2 | TRBV28 | CASKSGQGQNTGELFF | TGTGCCAGCAAATCGGGACAGGGGCAGAACACCGGGGAGCTGTTTTTT
TRBD1 | . | TRBJ1-2 | TRBV7-9 | CASSLAAGGSYGYTF | TGTGCCAGCAGCTTAGCGGCAGGGGGCAGCTATGGCTACACCTTC
TRBD2 | . | TRBJ2-3 | TRBV5-5 | CASSPHAGGPPDTQYF | TGTGCCAGCAGCCCTCATGCGGGAGGGCCGCCAGATACGCAGTATTTT
TRBD1 | . | TRBJ1-2 | TRBV13 | CASSINRDRLNYGYTF | TGTGCCAGCAGCATTAACCGGGACAGGCTCAACTATGGCTACACCTTC
. | . | TRBJ1-1 | TRBV27 | CASSRGEGEAFF | TGTGCCAGCAGCAGGGGTGAGGGTGAAGCTTTCTTT
TRBD1 | . | TRBJ2-1 | TRBV6-1 | CASSLSGQGNEQFF | TGTGCCAGCAGCCTATCGGGACAGGGAAATGAGCAGTTCTTC